This entry is about one T cell receptor (beta chain). Its antigen has not been determined. Base quality data are lacking; no much larger clone is found one base away. In total, around 600 healthy bone marrow donors made up the cohort. Cohort members were all nominally healthy when sampled, although unrecorded immune exposures were likely present. The donor was CMV seronegative and belonged to the group of 352 seronegative cohort members. A peripheral blood sample was provided by each donor, and peripheral blood mononuclear cells were used for TCR beta sequencing. The Qiagen DNeasy Blood Extraction Kit was used to extract genomic DNA from the blood cell samples. The data belong to a study of cytomegalovirus exposure and HLA in healthy donors (dated by TCRdb to the late 2010s). For the study in its entirety: An earlier analysis of some 500 of the donors reported roughly 270 Gb of sequence data and 117 million unique TCR beta sequences from 150 million to 200 million T cells. Roughly 300 gigabases of sequencing data and approximately 91 million unique TCR sequences made up an early release that covered 640 HLA-typed donors. The genetic ancestry cluster associated with self-reported Caucasian donors included 81% of the 350 to 500 genotyped donors. The aim of the study was to test whether cataloging public T cell receptors could identify signatures of past pathogen exposure. Using immunosequencing, the study profiled T cell repertoires from about 610 subjects and related those repertoires to cytomegalovirus serostatus. A separate validation cohort of some 130 different subjects was used in addition to the approximately 700-subject first cohort. High-throughput TCR immunosequencing, statistical association of individual TCRs with disease status, and machine learning were combined to predict cytomegalovirus infection status. To study patterns of TCR occurrence, a later analysis re-analyzed previously published TCR beta repertoires from around 700 donors and added high-resolution HLA genotyping. The later analysis used no new phenotypic data to find candidate immune exposures, relying instead on TCR beta sequences and their occurrence across donors. An earlier analysis of a few hundred of the donors applied high-throughput TCR beta sequencing to assess whether each TCR beta V gene segment acted as functional or pseudogenic. Donor age, sex, ethnicity and CMV serostatus were compiled alongside the repertoire data. In a later genetic analysis, genome-wide SNP genotypes for about 65% of the roughly 670 donors were used, and that subset was treated as a discovery cohort. Every repertoire in the discovery cohort had been generated on one and the same sequencing platform. HLA typing included class I and class II loci at four-digit resolution. The number of typed donors differed by locus: 629-630 for A, B, C, DRB1 and DQB1; some 500 for DQA1; approximately 610 for DPA1; and about 470 for DPB1. Roughly five DR-DQ haplotypes were handled as single units for association and clustering, since linkage in the cohort was strong. Among a few hundred genotyped donors of the cohort, an average of about 240,000 unique TCR beta nucleotide sequences were sequenced per donor, roughly 20% of them non-productive. What the research found in general, with its limitations: The presence/absence analyses assumed that sequencing depth was roughly uniform across donors, and that assumption may not be true. In a later analysis, some 17,000 TCR beta sequences were associated with specific HLA alleles at a false discovery rate of 0.05. A later analysis found that TCR association rates varied across HLA loci, with DRB1 alleles showing the most associated TCRs and HLA-C alleles the fewest. The cohort was sequenced for TCR beta chains only, and without alpha or paired-chain data the features that could be detected were limited. When HLA alleles, especially DR and DQ, strongly co-occurred, TCR associations were difficult to assign to individual alleles. Three of the identified cytomegalovirus-associated TCR beta chains were confirmed in vitro to be specific for cytomegalovirus antigens. Compared with the roughly 700-donor mean, donors in an Asian-associated ancestry cluster had fewer N-insertions in productive TCRs, according to a later genetic analysis. The study gave a list of 150 to 200 TCR beta chains associated with cytomegalovirus. An earlier analysis of around 540 of the donors showed that most TCR beta V segments appeared in productive rearrangements either about 87% or about 30% of the time, which broadly matched IMGT annotations. While some public TCRs were present in many individuals, most TCR sequences turned up only very rarely across donors. An association between a missense DCLRE1C variant and V-gene and J-gene trimming of TCR beta chains was found in a later genetic analysis and replicated in an independent cohort. Because the 87-base-pair reads could not distinguish some IMGT-functional V segments, including TRBV6-2 and TRBV6-3, those segments were excluded. According to a later analysis, parvovirus B19, influenza, CMV and Epstein-Barr virus appeared linked to several top co-occurrence clusters. Correlated functional status among segregating V segments might reflect linkage disequilibrium, but an unknown experimental factor could not be ruled out. A further reported finding was that TCR beta sequences accurately predicted the HLA-A and HLA-B alleles for most subjects in the first cohort. Because HLA typing was unavailable for some donors at each locus, only the typed subset was used in association tests. Most CMV-associated TCR beta chains appeared to be HLA-restricted in a later analysis, and the HLA associations seemed to be driven largely by CMV exposure. In a later analysis, HLA-associated TCR beta chains showed more clonal expansion and lower generation probabilities than non-associated chains that were equally common. CMV serostatus was the only immune exposure information available for the cohort. Roughly 17 rarely observed V segments, including chromosome 9 orphons, were excluded from the earlier analysis of a few hundred of the donors because counts were too low. The authors suggested that the approach could potentially be extended to other disease states and immunological phenotypes. A group of highly shared sequence variants was considered likely to be a technical artifact of the sequencing pipeline. The classifier was reported to diagnose cytomegalovirus status with high specificity and sensitivity in both the original and validation cohorts.

Including the terminal cysteine and phenylalanine, the CDR3 comprises 17 residues. The DNA shown is the 51-base CDR3, in frame from base 1. For this chain, trimming is 0 bases at the V end and 5 bases at the J end, and the number of junction bases without a gene match is 7. The germline V gene (reference sequence) supplies CDR1 LNHNV and CDR2 YYDKDF. Receptors were amplified or captured by the immunoSEQ multiplex PCR assay. The multiplex PCR relied on a mix of 60 forward primers for TCR Vbeta segments and 13 reverse primers for TCR Jbeta segments. A multiplex PCR assay on genomic DNA amplified the CDR3 region of rearranged TCR beta genes. On the Illumina HiSeq System, the amplified TCR beta libraries were sequenced as 87-base-pair reads. Under the source paper's analysis protocol: A later analysis counted around 72 million unique TCR beta chains across the roughly 700 repertoires, and 10 million to 11 million of these chains were shared by at least two donors. Raw reads were error-corrected and collapsed into unique sequences with a nearest-neighbor algorithm that merged closely related sequences to remove PCR and sequencing errors. CDR3 sequences were aligned to IMGT reference sequences to assign V, D and J gene segments. For a sequence to be retained, at least a six-nucleotide match to both a V gene segment and a J gene segment was required. A rearrangement was called productive if the CDR3 had no stop codons and remained in frame with V and J, and every other rearrangement was called non-productive. Following IMGT convention, CDR3 was defined as the stretch from the second conserved V-encoded cysteine to the conserved J-encoded phenylalanine. In an earlier analysis of just under 600 of the donors, sequences lacking an unambiguous match to a single V gene segment were excluded. An earlier analysis of almost 600 of the donors classified V segments as functional when productive rearrangements were above 56.7% and as segregating when the standard deviation between donors was above 5%. A statistical classification framework was developed to diagnose cytomegalovirus status using the catalog of TCR beta chain sequences. A later analysis assigned V and J genes by comparing TCR nucleotide sequences with IMGT/GENE-DB human TR gene sequences. A later analysis assigned CDR3 sequences and most-parsimonious VDJ recombination scenarios with the TCRdist pipeline. A later analysis defined each TCR beta chain by its CDR3 amino acid sequence plus V-gene family, and excluded reads lacking a unique V-gene family. A later analysis removed 500 to 600 highly shared, low-generation-probability nucleotide sequences to deal with suspected cross-contamination and a sequencing artifact. A later analysis calculated a clonal expansion index for each public chain from normalized within-repertoire ranks of inferred template counts. A later analysis computed generation probabilities with a VDJ recombination model fitted to out-of-frame rearrangements, and checked the results against IGoR. In a later analysis, TCR-TCR, TCR-HLA and TCR-CMV co-occurrence was scored with hypergeometric tests, and a repertoire-size bias correction was applied to TCR pairs. To estimate false discovery rates, a later analysis permuted the HLA or CMV assignments 20 times. A later analysis grouped co-occurring TCRs with DBSCAN, adding TCRdist sequence similarity when clustering within HLA-allele-positive subsets. For co-occurrence clustering, repertoires with fewer than 30,000 or more than 120,000 public chains were excluded, along with five or six repertoires with anomalous nucleotide sharing. TCRdb took over this immuneACCESS table, retaining in-frame rearrangements with V and J assigned. Such tables are incomplete; in checked studies, under half of the missing clones stem from an unresolved V gene, and the remainder is unexplained. Clone size and V and J calls were adopted from that table, with D and trimming inferred from the DNA. Across this sample there are about 130,000 clones, with roughly 75% seen only once. 1% to 1.5% of the sample comes from the top ten.

The clonotype comes from a female donor in good health and CMV-seronegative. Specimen: PBMCs. Recombination joined TRBV15 with TRBJ2-5; the junction holds 12 bases that match TRBD1. The nucleotide sequence is given as TGTGCCACCAGCAGAGATACCGGGACAGGGGGCGGGGAGACCCAGTACTTC. Translated, this gives CATSRDTGTGGGETQYF.